These T cell receptor beta chains were read from a single sample in a study of blood T cell repertoires in COVID-19. Profiled with immunoSEQ multiplex PCR; TCRdb holds only in-frame clones, not every one. The sample includes 200,000 to 300,000 clones, 84% of them seen just once. Material: peripheral blood. The source is a man in his fifties or sixties with acute or convalescent COVID-19. Each CDR3 is given with its conserved first and last residue. D genes are given only for firm matches. The size of a clone is reported for some rows only, either as once, few or many, or as a class for expanded clones.

d_gene	abundance	v_gene	j_gene	CDR3nt	CDR3aa
TRBD1	.	TRBV7-3	TRBJ2-2	TGTGCCAGCAGCACCCGACAGGGTGACACCGGGGAGCTGTTTTTT	CASSTRQGDTGELFF
.	few	TRBV7-3	TRBJ1-2	TGTGCCAGCAGCCCCCTCCCGGGAGCTTCCTATGGCTACACCTTC	CASSPLPGASYGYTF
TRBD1	.	TRBV27	TRBJ1-6	TGTGCCAGCAGGGCGGACAGGCGTAATTCACCCCTCCACTTT	CASRADRRNSPLHF
.	.	TRBV6-1	TRBJ1-6	TGTGCCAGCAGTGACAGGGTTCGCTCACCCCTCCACTTT	CASSDRVRSPLHF
TRBD2	.	TRBV4-1	TRBJ2-3	TGCGCCAGCAGCCAAGTAAGAGCGGGAGTCACAGATACGCAGTATTTT	CASSQVRAGVTDTQYF
TRBD1	.	TRBV28	TRBJ2-7	TGTGCCAGCAGCGGGGGGACAGGGGGCTACGAGCAGTACTTC	CASSGGTGGYEQYF
TRBD1	.	TRBV2	TRBJ1-2	TGTGCCAGCCGAAATTTCAGGGGGCTTGTTGGCTACACCTTC	CASRNFRGLVGYTF
.	.	TRBV7-9	TRBJ2-7	TGTGCCAGCAGCTCTAGTTTCGACGAGCAGTACTTC	CASSSSFDEQYF
TRBD1	.	TRBV6-5	TRBJ1-4	TGTGCCAGCGGATCGGACAGGGTTTGGGAAAAACTGTTTTTT	CASGSDRVWEKLFF
TRBD1	.	TRBV7-3	TRBJ2-6	TGTGCCAGCAGCAGACAGGGGGGCCCTGGGGCCAACGTCCTGACTTTC	CASSRQGGPGANVLTF
TRBD2	.	TRBV9	TRBJ2-1	TGTGCCAGCGGAAGGCCAGCGGGGGGCCTCTACAATGAGCAGTTCTTC	CASGRPAGGLYNEQFF
TRBD1	.	TRBV19	TRBJ2-7	TGTGCCAGTAGTCCACAGGGGGCGTCCTACGAGCAGTACTTC	CASSPQGASYEQYF
.	.	TRBV21-1	TRBJ1-4	TGTGCCAGCAGCAAAACCCTAGGACAGGGTATAGTGTATCAGCTTACTAATGAAAAACTGTTTTTT	CASSKTLGQGIVYQLTNEKLFF
.	many	TRBV7-8	TRBJ1-2	TGTGCCAGCAGCTTAGTAGTCCTCTCGACAGGCTCCTATGGCTACACCTTC	CASSLVVLSTGSYGYTF
TRBD1	.	TRBV10-3	TRBJ2-5	TGTGCCATCAGTGCAAGAACAGGGGGCTTAGAGACCCAGTACTTC	CAISARTGGLETQYF
.	few	TRBV28	TRBJ1-6	TGTGCCAGCAGTTTTTGGCGGCGGGGGGGGTCACCCCTCCACTTT	CASSFWRRGGSPLHF
TRBD2	once	TRBV7-3	TRBJ2-2	TGTGCCAGCAGCGGATCTAGCGGGTGGAACACCGGGGAGCTGTTTTTT	CASSGSSGWNTGELFF
.	once	TRBV5-4	TRBJ2-5	TGTGCCAGCAGCTTGGGGGGAGTCCAAGAGACCCAGTACTTC	CASSLGGVQETQYF
.	.	TRBV29-1	TRBJ1-2	TGCAGCGTCGTTCAGGGTTACTATGGCTACACCTTC	CSVVQGYYGYTF
.	.	TRBV19	TRBJ2-5	TGTGCCAGTAGTATAGATCGTATGGCAGGGAATCAAGAGACCCAGTACTTC	CASSIDRMAGNQETQYF
.	.	TRBV5-8	TRBJ1-6	TGTGCCAGCAGCTTGCTCGGGCAGGGAAATTCACCCCTCCACTTT	CASSLLGQGNSPLHF
.	.	TRBV10-2	TRBJ1-4	TGCGCCAGCAGTGTGGCGGGAGCTAATGAAAAACTGTTTTTT	CASSVAGANEKLFF
.	.	TRBV6-5	TRBJ1-4	TGTGCCAGCAGTCCACAGGGCTCAACTAATGAAAAACTGTTTTTT	CASSPQGSTNEKLFF
TRBD1	.	TRBV7-6	TRBJ1-6	TGTGCCAGCAGCTTGTCTCGCGGGGCAGGGGGGAATTCACCCCTCCACTTT	CASSLSRGAGGNSPLHF
TRBD1	.	TRBV5-8	TRBJ1-2	TGTGCCAGCAGCGCGCACGGACAGGGACGCTATGGCTACACCTTC	CASSAHGQGRYGYTF
.	once	TRBV12-5	TRBJ1-6	TGTGCTAGTGGTGCCCGCAGGGAAACCTACTCCTATAATTCACCCCTCCACTTT	CASGARRETYSYNSPLHF
.	.	TRBV18	TRBJ1-1	TGTGCCAGCTCACTTCAGTCCAGGCGAAATCAGGCCTCCAATGAAGCTTTCTTT	CASSLQSRRNQASNEAFF
.	.	TRBV6-5	TRBJ1-2	TGTGCCAGCAGTTCAAGGGGCGTGCCAGCTAACTATGGCTACACCTTC	CASSSRGVPANYGYTF
.	.	TRBV7-9	TRBJ1-1	TGTGCCAGCAGCTCGGGGGACGGTGAAGCTTTCTTT	CASSSGDGEAFF
.	.	TRBV19	TRBJ2-1	TGTGCCAGTACCACATCAGGGGGGCGAGGAGGGCAGCAGTTCTTC	CASTTSGGRGGQQFF
TRBD1	.	TRBV7-2	TRBJ1-2	TGTGCCAGCAGCTTATGGACAGGCCTATTCGACTACACCTTC	CASSLWTGLFDYTF
TRBD1	.	TRBV6-1	TRBJ2-6	TGTGCCAGCAGTGACATGACAGGGGGCCCCGGGGCCAACGTCCTGACTTTC	CASSDMTGGPGANVLTF
TRBD1	.	TRBV10-3	TRBJ1-3	TGTGCCATACAGGGGGCTTCTGGAAACACCATATATTTT	CAIQGASGNTIYF
.	.	TRBV6-5	TRBJ1-5	TGTGCCAGCATTAAGGACAGAGGATTTTTCGAGCCCCAGCATTTT	CASIKDRGFFEPQHF
.	.	TRBV15	TRBJ1-4	TGTGCCACCAGCATTTATGACAAGGGGAATGAAAAACTGTTTTTT	CATSIYDKGNEKLFF
.	.	TRBV4-1	TRBJ2-1	TGCGCCAGCAGCCGGACGGGAGCTGCTAATGAGCAGTTCTTC	CASSRTGAANEQFF
.	.	TRBV9	TRBJ1-4	TGTGCCAGCAGCGTATCCGGGACACCGAATGAAAAACTGTTTTTT	CASSVSGTPNEKLFF
.	.	TRBV10-3	TRBJ2-3	TGTGCCATCAGTGGATCTCTAACCATTGCAGATACGCAGTATTTT	CAISGSLTIADTQYF
.	.	TRBV15	TRBJ1-2	TGTGCCACCAGCAGCCCCCGACAGGCCAATTATGGCTACACCTTC	CATSSPRQANYGYTF
TRBD1	.	TRBV6-5	TRBJ2-1	TGTGCCAGCAGTTTAGGGGGCGAGCAGTTCTTC	CASSLGGEQFF